This is a list of T cell receptor beta chains from one sample in a study of CD8 T cells in ankylosing spondylitis. MiXCR, run by TCRdb on the 5' RACE reads, gives a single entry per CDR3 protein. The sample lists 250,000 to 350,000 distinct CDR3 sequences, less than 25% occurring once. The specimen was blood, either unsorted or a sorted T cell fraction (not recorded which). The receptor set was obtained from a female donor with ankylosing spondylitis or in good health (not recorded which). CDR3s include the opening cysteine and the closing phenylalanine or tryptophan. D genes are given only for firm matches. Clone size, where shown, is once, few, many, or a class for clones that have expanded.

D gene: .; clone size: many; V gene: TRBV20-1; CDR3 protein: CSARKRYNEQFF
D gene: .; clone size: .; V gene: TRBV12-3/TRBV12-4; CDR3 protein: CASGSSTSSTDTQYF
D gene: TRBD1; clone size: .; V gene: TRBV6-5; CDR3 protein: CASSYRDSYNEQFF
D gene: .; clone size: .; V gene: TRBV20-1; CDR3 protein: CSAPQSGTFSNEQFF
D gene: .; clone size: few; V gene: TRBV4-3; CDR3 protein: CASSPRVLNEQFF
D gene: TRBD2; clone size: few; V gene: TRBV4-2; CDR3 protein: CASSQRAGGSSYNEQFF
D gene: .; clone size: .; V gene: TRBV6-1; CDR3 protein: CASREIASYYGYTF
D gene: .; clone size: .; V gene: TRBV7-2; CDR3 protein: CARVELDTQYF
D gene: .; clone size: .; V gene: TRBV20-1; CDR3 protein: CSARNGRAYEQYF
D gene: .; clone size: few; V gene: TRBV7-9; CDR3 protein: CASSLALTEGREQFF
D gene: .; clone size: .; V gene: TRBV2; CDR3 protein: CASSEGSRGEQYF
D gene: .; clone size: .; V gene: TRBV6-6; CDR3 protein: CASSYGGGNTEAFF
D gene: .; clone size: .; V gene: TRBV20-1; CDR3 protein: CSANPSDRMYGYTF
D gene: .; clone size: many; V gene: TRBV4-3; CDR3 protein: CASSQAPHDSSYNEQFF
D gene: .; clone size: few; V gene: TRBV5-1; CDR3 protein: CASSSSGLAFYNEQFF
D gene: TRBD1; clone size: .; V gene: TRBV29-1; CDR3 protein: CSVLPTGSNSGANVLTF
D gene: .; clone size: .; V gene: TRBV24-1; CDR3 protein: CATTRTRNTGELFF
D gene: .; clone size: few; V gene: TRBV29-1; CDR3 protein: CSVNSNPGSEQYF
D gene: .; clone size: .; V gene: TRBV4-3; CDR3 protein: CASSHHTGNTEAFF
D gene: TRBD2; clone size: .; V gene: TRBV12-3/TRBV12-4; CDR3 protein: CASSPSRGGGGYNEQFF
D gene: TRBD1; clone size: many; V gene: TRBV7-9; CDR3 protein: CASSVRQGTNEQYF
D gene: TRBD1; clone size: .; V gene: TRBV24-1; CDR3 protein: CTDPKGQGNLYTEAFF
D gene: TRBD1; clone size: .; V gene: TRBV6-6; CDR3 protein: CASIQTGGTEAFF
D gene: TRBD2; clone size: .; V gene: TRBV20-1; CDR3 protein: CSATLAGTFEHSGANVLTF
D gene: .; clone size: few; V gene: TRBV7-9; CDR3 protein: CASSLGWSPDTQYF
D gene: .; clone size: few; V gene: TRBV12-3/TRBV12-4; CDR3 protein: CASSRELSGADTQYF
D gene: .; clone size: .; V gene: TRBV29-1; CDR3 protein: CSVGDAGNTIYF
D gene: TRBD2; clone size: few; V gene: TRBV12-3/TRBV12-4; CDR3 protein: CASSLSAGVENEQFF
D gene: TRBD1; clone size: few; V gene: TRBV20-1; CDR3 protein: CSASRTGGFDYTF
D gene: TRBD1; clone size: many; V gene: TRBV6-5; CDR3 protein: CASSYRGRTDTQYF
D gene: .; clone size: few; V gene: TRBV7-2; CDR3 protein: CASSFGTGEQYF
D gene: .; clone size: few; V gene: TRBV7-2; CDR3 protein: CASSFRETNEKLFF
D gene: .; clone size: many; V gene: TRBV25-1; CDR3 protein: CASSDRVGQPQHF
D gene: TRBD1; clone size: few; V gene: TRBV29-1; CDR3 protein: CSVDRAPRGQNNEQFF
D gene: .; clone size: .; V gene: TRBV12-3/TRBV12-4; CDR3 protein: CASSPFRRGAYF
D gene: .; clone size: .; V gene: TRBV6-5; CDR3 protein: CASSYSKLSEQFF
D gene: TRBD1; clone size: few; V gene: TRBV5-1; CDR3 protein: CASSTGQGLSYEQYF
D gene: .; clone size: few; V gene: TRBV20-1; CDR3 protein: CSALSTNESPLHF
D gene: TRBD2; clone size: .; V gene: TRBV15; CDR3 protein: CATSRGASGSSQGYF
D gene: .; clone size: .; V gene: TRBV7-2; CDR3 protein: CASSLWTGGTDTQYF
D gene: .; clone size: few; V gene: TRBV27; CDR3 protein: CATLTMNTEAFF
D gene: .; clone size: .; V gene: TRBV12-3/TRBV12-4; CDR3 protein: CASRPRRKNTEAFF